These 18 T cell receptor beta chains were sequenced from one sample in a study of blood T cell repertoires in COVID-19. The method was immunoSEQ multiplex PCR; TCRdb's version includes in-frame clones alone and lacks a portion of them. The repertoire holds roughly 160,000 clones, with roughly 85% as singletons. Sequencing used peripheral blood. The receptors here all came from a man between 40 and 49 years old with acute or convalescent COVID-19.

The chain links TRBV27 to TRBJ1-1; 9 positions agree with TRBD1. V was pared by 6 bases and J by 3 bases, with 8 bases of the junction left unmatched. Germline V gene data show CDR1 as MNHEY and CDR2 as SMNVEV (reference sequence). There are 15 residues in the CDR3. The chain's CDR3 is CASRSPGQGDTEAFF. In DNA, the CDR3 is TGTGCCAGCAGATCACCGGGACAGGGTGACACTGAAGCTTTCTTT.

CDR3 DNA: TGTGCCAGCAGCCTAGGGACAGGGGGCGGTGGAAACACCATATATTTT. It codes for CASSLGTGGGGNTIYF. The V call is TRBV3-1 (or the pseudogene TRBV3-2), the J call TRBJ1-3; TRBD1 aligns across 12 bases. CDR1 is LGHDT, CDR2 YNNKEL, per germline (reference sequence). Germline trimming cut 4 bases from V and 3 bases from J; bases unmatched to any gene: 4. There are 16 residues in the CDR3.

V is TRBV30 and J is TRBJ1-3, with TRBD1 as a possible D gene (5 bases). Trimming took off 0 bases at V and 4 bases at J, with 13 bases between the two ends. The germline gives CDR1 GTSNPN, CDR2 SVGIG (reference sequence). This CDR3 region has 15 residues. This CDR3 reads CAWSVRSSGGNTIYF. The DNA of the CDR3 is TGTGCCTGGAGTGTACGCTCATCAGGGGGAAACACCATATATTTT.

This chain connects TRBV6-5 to TRBJ1-2; D is unresolved. With 5 bases removed from V and 3 bases from J, the gap between germline ends came to 13 bases. This CDR3 contains 14 residues. Per the germline V gene, CDR1 is MNHEY and CDR2 is SVGAGI. As DNA, the CDR3 is TGTGCCAGCAGTCTGCGGATAGTCGACTATGGCTACACCTTC. Translated: CASSLRIVDYGYTF.

The chain is built from TRBV11-2 and TRBJ2-2; 13 nucleotides match TRBD2. The CDR3 is 19 amino acids. The J segment lost 4 bases and the V segment lost 5 bases, leaving 13 bases of the junction unmatched. The germline V gene encodes CDR1 SGHAT and CDR2 FQNNGV. For the CDR3, the DNA is TGTGCCAGCAGCCAACCAATGGAGACTAGCGGGGGGCCCACCGGGGAGCTGTTTTTT. This codes for CASSQPMETSGGPTGELFF.

CDR3: CASSPGVGGIDGYTF. The CDR3 DNA is TGCGCCAGCAGCCCAGGAGTAGGGGGCATTGATGGCTACACCTTC. The chain uses TRBV4-1 and TRBJ1-2; 7 nucleotides agree with TRBD1. In germline, CDR1 is MGHRA, CDR2 YSYEKL. V lost 4 bases and J lost 6; bases outside the gene matches: 11. This CDR3 contains 15 residues.

This chain joins TRBV15 and TRBJ2-3, with 8 bases matching TRBD1. Germline V gene sequence: CDR1 LNHNV, CDR2 YYDKDF (reference sequence). V gave up 5 bases and J gave up 7 bases; unmatched junction bases: 8. The CDR3 loop spans 14 amino acids. The CDR3 loop reads CATSSQGAMNTQYF. The DNA for the CDR3 is TGTGCCACCAGCTCCCAGGGGGCCATGAATACGCAGTATTTT.

The rearrangement joins TRBV28 to TRBJ1-2; D is perhaps TRBD1 (6 bases). The CDR3 contains 16 residues. Germline CDR1 and CDR2: MDHEN and SYDVKM. V gave up 4 bases and J gave up 4 bases, with 19 bases separating them. Here the CDR3 reads CASSSPDSSWGYGYTF. CDR3 nucleotide sequence: TGTGCCAGCAGTTCCCCGGACAGTTCTTGGGGCTATGGCTACACCTTC.

V and J are TRBV5-1 and TRBJ1-2; 8 bases are shared with TRBD1. The germline CDR1 and CDR2 sequences are SGHRS and YFSETQ. This CDR3 has 16 amino acids. V lost 3 bases and J lost 4; bases outside the gene matches: 11. Here the CDR3 DNA reads TGCGCCAGCAGCTCGGCCCAGGGGGCGCAGAGCTATGGCTACACCTTC. Translating gives CASSSAQGAQSYGYTF.

V usage is TRBV6-5 and J usage is TRBJ1-1, with D perhaps matching TRBD1 (6 bases). CDR1 and CDR2 from the germline V gene are MNHEY and SVGAGI. This CDR3 has 13 residues. Trimming removed 6 bases from V and 5 bases from J, with 13 bases in between. For the CDR3, the DNA is TGTGCCAGCAGCGGACAGAGTGTGACTGAAGCTTTCTTT. Amino acid sequence: CASSGQSVTEAFF.

V and J are TRBV2 and TRBJ1-2; D possibly corresponds to TRBD1 (5 bases). Germline CDR1 reads SNHLY; CDR2 reads FYNNEI. CDR3 length: 14 amino acids. V lost 10 bases to trimming and J lost 1 base, with 16 bases between them. The CDR3 DNA reads as TGTGCCAACCAAAGGGGTCAGGGTAACTATGGCTACACCTTC. It yields the protein CANQRGQGNYGYTF.

V usage is TRBV5-1 and J usage is TRBJ2-3; no clear D gene. Trimming took off 0 bases at V and 5 bases at J, with 10 bases between the two ends. Germline CDR1 SGHRS, CDR2 YFSETQ. The CDR3 consists of 14 residues. This chain's CDR3 is CASSLALDLDTQYF. CDR3 nucleotides: TGCGCCAGCAGCTTGGCCCTAGATCTAGATACGCAGTATTTT.

The chain uses TRBV11-2 and TRBJ1-1; 8 positions agree with TRBD1. Germline V gene sequence: CDR1 SGHAT, CDR2 FQNNGV. J lost 4 bases, V lost 4 bases, and 2 bases had no gene match. The CDR3 sequence is 13 residues long. The CDR3 loop reads CASSSQGATEAFF. For the CDR3, the DNA is TGTGCCAGCAGCTCTCAGGGGGCCACTGAAGCTTTCTTT.

This chain uses TRBV5-1 with TRBJ2-2, with TRBD1 matching over 9 bases. Per germline, CDR1 SGHRS and CDR2 YFSETQ. The CDR3 covers 16 residues. With 5 bases clipped from V and 1 base from J, the junction kept 6 bases outside the gene matches. CDR3: CASRNAGQGNTGELFF. The CDR3 bases are TGCGCCAGCAGAAACGCGGGACAGGGGAACACCGGGGAGCTGTTTTTT. The full variable domain, rest sourced from reference TRBV5-1 and TRBJ2-2, is KAGVTQTPRYLIKTRGQQVTLSCSPISGHRSVSWYQQTPGQGLQFLFEYFSETQRNKGNFPGRFSGRQFSNSRSEMNVSTLELGDSALYLCASRNAGQGNTGELFFGEGSRLTVL.

This chain uses TRBV18 with TRBJ1-1; maybe TRBD1 (6 bases). The CDR3 spans 13 residues. The germline V and J ends were trimmed by 7 bases and 10 bases, with 19 bases remaining between them. Per the germline V gene, CDR1 is KGHSH and CDR2 is LQKENI. The CDR3 loop is CASWGGEPRGAFF. The CDR3 nucleotides read TGTGCCAGCTGGGGGGGCGAGCCGCGAGGAGCTTTCTTT.

This clone was seen just once. The chain recombines TRBV5-5 with TRBJ1-5; the D gene is possibly TRBD1 (5 bases). Looked up from germline, CDR1 is SGHKS and CDR2 is YYEKEE (reference sequence). The V gene lost 1 base and the J gene lost 0 bases, with 8 bases spanning the gap. The CDR3 loop spans 15 amino acids. The CDR3, as DNA: TGTGCCAGCAGCTTGAGGGGTTATAGCAATCAGCCCCAGCATTTT. As protein: CASSLRGYSNQPQHF. Together with reference TRBV5-5 and TRBJ1-5, the CDR3 gives the full variable domain: DAGVTQSPTHLIKTRGQQVTLRCSPISGHKSVSWYQQVLGQGPQFIFQYYEKEERGRGNFPDRFSARQFPNYSSELNVNALLLGDSALYLCASSLRGYSNQPQHFGDGTRLSIL.

In its sample, this clone was seen a few times. The CDR3 region is CASSYLVSRGPRPYEQYF. CDR3 coding DNA: TGTGCCAGCAGTTACCTCGTCAGCAGGGGACCCCGACCTTACGAGCAGTACTTC. The chain links TRBV6-2 or TRBV6-3 to TRBJ2-7, with a possible D match to TRBD1 (6 bases). Germline CDR1 is MNHEY and CDR2 is SVGEGT. This CDR3 has 18 residues. V dropped 2 bases and J dropped 4 bases, with 24 bases sitting between them.

J is TRBJ2-5 and V is TRBV18, with 11 positions matching TRBD2. V dropped 3 bases and J dropped 3; count of bases not matched to a gene: 0. This CDR3 has 14 residues. CDR1 is KGHSH and CDR2 is LQKENI in the germline V gene. This CDR3 is CASSPTSGKETQYF. CDR3 coding DNA: TGTGCCAGCTCACCGACTAGCGGGAAAGAGACCCAGTACTTC.